These 25 T cell receptor beta chains share one sample of origin, sequenced in a study of post-analysis software for immune sequencing data. Study-level points and caveats: Relative to controls, patients had several TRBV segments at higher frequency, with TRBV5-6, TRBV5-1 and TRBV20-1 among these.

cDNA libraries for TCR beta contained unique molecular identifiers. TCRdb itself ran the PCR reads through MiXCR, one entry per CDR3 protein. The table lists hundreds of thousands of distinct CDR3 sequences, roughly 27% of them singletons, with under 0.7% in the top ten. Their cognate antigens are unknown. The specimen sequenced was blood. Receptor source: a girl between 5 and 17 years old with multiple sclerosis.

The chain recombines TRBV12-3 or TRBV12-4 with TRBJ2-3; possibly TRBD2 for D (6 bases). Trimming took 6 bases from V and 1 from J, leaving 17 bases between them. The CDR3 sequence is 16 residues long. CDR3 sequence reads: CASSSVSPGGTDTQYF. CDR3 bases: TGTGCCAGCAGCTCCGTATCCCCGGGGGGCACAGATACGCAGTATTTT.

The rearrangement uses TRBV6-2 or TRBV6-3 and TRBJ2-7; D assignment may be TRBD1 or TRBD2 (5 bases each). This CDR3 spans 15 amino acids. V lost 2 bases and J 6 bases, leaving 17 bases between the germline ends. Germline V gene data show CDR1 as MNHEY and CDR2 as SVGEGT. In DNA, the CDR3 is TGTGCCAGCAGTTACCAAGGGACGGGTCGGGCCGAGCAGTACTTC. Protein: CASSYQGTGRAEQYF.

This clonotype was detected only a few times. The gene calls are TRBV6-2 or TRBV6-3 and TRBJ2-1; 10 bases are shared with TRBD2. CDR1 is MNHEY, CDR2 SVGEGT, per germline. The CDR3 length is 21 residues. V lost 2 bases, J lost 9 bases, and 25 bases stayed unmatched. The CDR3 sequence is CASSYRDTGLAGGRAVREQFF. Here the CDR3 DNA reads TGTGCCAGCAGTTACCGGGACACAGGGTTAGCGGGAGGACGCGCGGTCCGTGAGCAGTTCTTC.

This chain uses TRBV28 with TRBJ2-4; 7 bases agree with TRBD1. The germline V gene has CDR1 MDHEN and CDR2 SYDVKM. With V trimmed by 5 bases and J by 6 bases, 7 bases remained unmatched. This CDR3 region has 14 residues. In DNA form, the CDR3 reads TGTGCCAGCAGTGACAGGGTTCGGATAAACATTCAGTACTTC. Its translation: CASSDRVRINIQYF.

This clonotype was counted between two and nine times. J is TRBJ1-6 and V is TRBV9; no clear D gene. The CDR3 is 17 amino acids. Trimming took off 4 bases at V and 5 bases at J, with 19 bases between the two ends. In germline, CDR1 is SGDLS, CDR2 YYNGEE. CDR3 sequence (DNA): TGTGCCAGCAGCCCCACACCGGCGGGGAGTAATAATTCACCCCTCCACTTT. This sequence encodes CASSPTPAGSNNSPLHF.

In this sample, this clonotype turned up a few times. The chain employs TRBV20-1 and TRBJ2-7; 8 positions agree with TRBD1. Trimming took 6 bases from V and 6 from J; bases not matched to a gene: 19. Per germline, CDR1 DFQATT and CDR2 SNEGSKA (reference sequence). The CDR3 length is 16 residues. The CDR3 region has the DNA TGCAGTGCCCGCCGGGACAGGTTAGAGGTGGCGGGCGAGCAGTACTTC. It is translated as CSARRDRLEVAGEQYF.

The rearrangement joins TRBV28 to TRBJ1-2; D is possibly TRBD1 (6 bases). V gave up 7 bases and J gave up 4 bases, with 10 bases separating them. The length of the CDR3 is 12 residues. CDR1 and CDR2 (germline): MDHEN, SYDVKM. The CDR3 bases are TGTGCCAGCAACACAGGGTCCTATGGCTACACCTTC. It encodes CASNTGSYGYTF.

The rearrangement links TRBV5-1 to TRBJ2-1; unclear D gene. Trimming stripped 6 bases from V and 8 bases from J, with 15 bases between. The CDR3 is 13 residues long. Germline V lookup: CDR1 SGHRS, CDR2 YFSETQ. This CDR3 is CASIGPGSHEQFF. The CDR3 coding sequence is TGCGCCAGCATAGGTCCTGGCTCTCATGAGCAGTTCTTC. The full variable domain, its missing parts supplied by reference TRBV5-1 and TRBJ2-1, is KAGVTQTPRYLIKTRGQQVTLSCSPISGHRSVSWYQQTPGQGLQFLFEYFSETQRNKGNFPGRFSGRQFSNSRSEMNVSTLELGDSALYLCASIGPGSHEQFFGPGTRLTVL.

This chain joins TRBV5-1 and TRBJ2-7; 10 bases map to TRBD1. Losses at the gene ends were 0 bases for V and 3 bases for J; bases not matched to a gene: 9. The CDR3 sequence is 17 residues long. Germline values: CDR1 SGHRS, CDR2 YFSETQ. CDR3 in DNA: TGCGCCAGCAGCTTGGATTCTGGGACAGGGGCCTACTACGAGCAGTACTTC. Protein product: CASSLDSGTGAYYEQYF.

The rearrangement joins TRBV5-1 to TRBJ2-5; 13 bases line up with TRBD2. Germline CDR1 SGHRS, CDR2 YFSETQ. CDR3 length equals 13 residues. After removal of 4 bases from V and 11 bases from J, the junction contained 5 bases not matched to a gene. The CDR3 region is CASSGGTSGEQYF. DNA of the CDR3: TGCGCCAGCAGCGGTGGGACTAGCGGGGAGCAGTACTTC.

This clonotype was recorded at least ten times. The genes are TRBV20-1 and TRBJ2-7; D is undetermined. The V gene's germline CDR1 is DFQATT and CDR2 SNEGSKA (reference sequence). V was shortened by 6 bases and J by 3 bases, with 15 bases between the two germline ends. The CDR3 totals 13 residues. CDR3 loop: CSAPRSPLYEQYF. For the CDR3, the DNA is TGCAGTGCCCCCAGATCCCCCCTCTACGAGCAGTACTTC.

This clonotype has just a few counts. The V gene is TRBV20-1, the J gene TRBJ2-3, with D unresolved. V lost 6 bases and J 0 bases, leaving 10 bases between the germline ends. There are 13 residues in the CDR3. Looked up from germline, CDR1 is DFQATT and CDR2 is SNEGSKA (reference sequence). CDR3: CSADKTSTDTQYF. The CDR3 DNA reads TGCAGTGCCGACAAGACTAGCACAGATACGCAGTATTTT.

The chain joins TRBV5-1 to TRBJ1-6, with D unresolved. Germline V gives CDR1 SGHRS, CDR2 YFSETQ. V dropped 0 bases and J dropped 0 bases, with 19 bases sitting between them. The CDR3 is 20 amino acids. In DNA, the CDR3 is TGCGCCAGCAGCTTGGACCTGTTTGAGACACCGAGCTCCTATAATTCACCCCTCCACTTT. It codes for CASSLDLFETPSSYNSPLHF.

On this clonotype itself: A much larger clone differs from this one at a single base, so this may be a read error. V and J are TRBV29-1 and TRBJ2-1; D uncertain. Gene TRBJ2-7 matches the end of the DNA better, so the J call may be wrong. CDR1 SQVTM and CDR2 ANQGSEA come from the germline V gene. This CDR3 is built from 13 residues. CDR3 residues: CSGVAGSYNEQYF. DNA of the CDR3: TGCAGCGGTGTAGCTGGCTCCTACAATGAGCAGTACTTC.

This sequence joins TRBV28 and TRBJ2-1, with TRBD2 as a possible D gene (6 bases). The CDR3 covers 15 residues. Germline CDR1 MDHEN, CDR2 SYDVKM. Trimming pared 7 bases from V and 13 bases from J, leaving 26 bases between. CDR3 nucleotides: TGTGCCAGCACTACCACGCGAGGGCCGGGGGAGACCCAGTTCTTC. Amino acids: CASTTTRGPGETQFF.

The chain recombines TRBV4-3 with TRBJ2-3, with D maybe TRBD1 (5 bases). Germline V gene lookup returns CDR1 LGHNA and CDR2 YSLEER. V gave up 4 bases and J gave up 6 bases, with 17 bases separating them. The CDR3 has 15 residues. The CDR3 nucleotides are TGCGCCAGCAGCCGTGTAGACAGCAACACGGATACGCAGTATTTT. Translated: CASSRVDSNTDTQYF.

The V and J genes are TRBV28 and TRBJ2-3; TRBD2 aligns across 7 bases. Germline V gene lookup returns CDR1 MDHEN and CDR2 SYDVKM. J lost 0 bases, V lost 8 bases, and 5 bases had no gene match. This CDR3 contains 14 residues. CDR3 region: CASGSGTSTDTQYF. CDR3 DNA: TGTGCCAGCGGGAGCGGGACTAGCACAGATACGCAGTATTTT.

The rearrangement links TRBV20-1 to TRBJ2-1, with D possibly TRBD2 on 7 matching bases. The CDR3 extends over 16 amino acids. Between the trimmed V and J ends, which lost 5 bases and 0 bases, there was a span of 17 bases. Germline CDR1 and CDR2: DFQATT and SNEGSKA (reference sequence). This CDR3 is CSARKGGGLSYNEQFF. The CDR3 DNA reads TGCAGTGCTCGGAAGGGGGGGGGACTCTCCTACAATGAGCAGTTCTTC.

The gene calls are TRBV20-1 and TRBJ1-2, with D hard to call. The germline CDR1 and CDR2 sequences are DFQATT and SNEGSKA (reference sequence). The CDR3 totals 14 residues. The V and J ends lost 0 bases and 2 bases respectively, with 10 bases between them. The CDR3 coding sequence is TGCAGTGCTAGAGATCCACCGGTCAACTATGGCTACACCTTC. It translates to CSARDPPVNYGYTF.

J is TRBJ1-1 and V is TRBV12-5; D not resolved. V shed 2 bases and J shed 2 bases, with 6 bases lying between them. CDR3 length: 13 amino acids. Per the germline V gene, CDR1 is LGHNT and CDR2 is FRNRAP. The DNA for the CDR3 is TGTGCTAGTGGTTTGCGTTATAACACTGAAGCTTTCTTT. This gives the protein CASGLRYNTEAFF.

This clonotype has only a few counts. The rearrangement joins TRBV6-6 to TRBJ2-1; possibly TRBD1 for D (6 bases). The germline gives CDR1 MNHNY, CDR2 SVGAGI (reference sequence). V shed 3 bases and J shed 13 bases, with 25 bases lying between them. The CDR3 consists of 16 residues. CDR3 region: CASSYRLGQPKETQFF. CDR3 coding DNA: TGTGCCAGCAGTTATAGGCTCGGACAGCCCAAAGAGACCCAGTTCTTC.

There are a few counts of this clonotype. Here the CDR3 reads CASSTSGYSYNEQFF. CDR3 nucleotides: TGTGCCAGTAGTACAAGCGGCTACTCCTACAATGAGCAGTTCTTC. J is TRBJ2-1 and V is TRBV19; TRBD2 might be the D (5 bases). Trimming removed 4 bases at V and 0 bases at J, with 10 bases between. The V gene's germline CDR1 is LNHDA and CDR2 SQIVND (reference sequence). This CDR3 contains 15 residues.

The V gene is TRBV18, the J gene TRBJ2-5, with D unclear. The J call is doubtful: the DNA matches TRBJ2-7 better. This CDR3 spans 13 amino acids. Germline CDR1 reads KGHSH; CDR2 reads LQKENI. CDR3 nucleotides: TGTGCCAGCTCACCGGCCCTTGCCTACGAGCAGTACTTC. Encoded protein: CASSPALAYEQYF.

The gene calls are TRBV2 and TRBJ1-6; perhaps TRBD1 as D (5 bases). Per the germline V gene, CDR1 is SNHLY and CDR2 is FYNNEI. The CDR3 extends over 15 amino acids. V lost 0 bases and J lost 10, with 13 bases in between. For the CDR3, the DNA is TGTGCCAGCAGTGAAGCTGGGATTCGGGGGTCACCCCTCCACTTT. As protein: CASSEAGIRGSPLHF.

The chain is built from TRBV20-1 and TRBJ2-1; D may be TRBD1 or TRBD2 (6 bases each). Trimming shortened V by 1 base and J by 8 bases, and 15 bases separated the two germline ends. Germline V CDR1 and CDR2: DFQATT, SNEGSKA (reference sequence). This CDR3 has 14 residues. CDR3 loop: CSARGGGSGHEQFF. The CDR3 DNA reads TGCAGTGCTAGAGGAGGGGGGTCAGGTCATGAGCAGTTCTTC.